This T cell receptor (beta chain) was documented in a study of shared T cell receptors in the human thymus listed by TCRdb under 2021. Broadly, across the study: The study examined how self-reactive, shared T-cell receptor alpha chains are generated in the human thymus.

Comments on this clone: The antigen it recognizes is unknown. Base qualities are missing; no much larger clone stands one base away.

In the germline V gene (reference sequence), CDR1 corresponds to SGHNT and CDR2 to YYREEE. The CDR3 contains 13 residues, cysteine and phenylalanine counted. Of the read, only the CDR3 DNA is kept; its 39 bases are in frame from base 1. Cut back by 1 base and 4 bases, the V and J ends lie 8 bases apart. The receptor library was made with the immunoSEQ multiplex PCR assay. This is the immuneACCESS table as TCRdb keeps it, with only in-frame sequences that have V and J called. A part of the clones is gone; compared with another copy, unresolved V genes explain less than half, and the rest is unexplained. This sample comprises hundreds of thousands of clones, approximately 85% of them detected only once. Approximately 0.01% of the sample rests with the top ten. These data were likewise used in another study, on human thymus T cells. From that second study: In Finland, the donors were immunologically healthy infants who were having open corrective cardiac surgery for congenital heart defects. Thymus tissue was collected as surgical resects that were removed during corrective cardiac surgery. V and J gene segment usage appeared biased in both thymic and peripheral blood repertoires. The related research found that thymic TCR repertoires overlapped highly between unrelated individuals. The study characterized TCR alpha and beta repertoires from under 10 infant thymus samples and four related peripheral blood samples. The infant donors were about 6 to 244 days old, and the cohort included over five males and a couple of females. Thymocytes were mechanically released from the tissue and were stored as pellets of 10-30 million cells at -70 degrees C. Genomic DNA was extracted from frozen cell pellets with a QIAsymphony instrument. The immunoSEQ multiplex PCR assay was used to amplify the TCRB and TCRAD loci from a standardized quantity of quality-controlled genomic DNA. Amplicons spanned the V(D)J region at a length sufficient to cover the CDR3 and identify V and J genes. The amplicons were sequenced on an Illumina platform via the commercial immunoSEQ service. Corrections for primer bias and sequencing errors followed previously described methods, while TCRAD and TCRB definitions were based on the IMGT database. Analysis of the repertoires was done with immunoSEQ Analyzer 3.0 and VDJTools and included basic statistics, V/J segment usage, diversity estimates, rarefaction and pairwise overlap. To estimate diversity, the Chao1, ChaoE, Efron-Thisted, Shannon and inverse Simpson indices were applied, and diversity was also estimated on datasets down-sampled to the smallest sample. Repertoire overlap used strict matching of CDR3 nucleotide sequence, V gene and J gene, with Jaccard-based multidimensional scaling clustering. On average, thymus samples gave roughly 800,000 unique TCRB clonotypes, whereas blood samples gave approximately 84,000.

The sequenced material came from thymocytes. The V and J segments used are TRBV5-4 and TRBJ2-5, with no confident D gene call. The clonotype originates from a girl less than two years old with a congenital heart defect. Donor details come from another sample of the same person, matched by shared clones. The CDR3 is CASSLSPRETQYF. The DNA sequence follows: TGTGCCAGCAGCTTGAGTCCGCGAGAGACCCAGTACTTC. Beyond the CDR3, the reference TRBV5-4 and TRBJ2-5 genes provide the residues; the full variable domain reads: ETGVTQSPTHLIKTRGQQVTLRCSSQSGHNTVSWYQQALGQGPQFIFQYYREEENGRGNFPPRFSGLQFPNYSSELNVNALELDDSALYLCASSLSPRETQYFGPGTRLLVL.